This T cell receptor beta chain was sequenced in a study of cytomegalovirus exposure and HLA in healthy donors. As regards this clone: Its antigen is still unknown.

Amplification used 60 Vbeta primers and 13 Jbeta primers. TCRdb keeps only in-frame clones here, not all; method: immunoSEQ multiplex PCR. The ten top clones account for approximately 5.7%, within a sample of about 88,000 clones. The study's findings and limits: Earlier analysis yielded a pattern in which most TCR beta V segments were productive about 87% or about 30% of the time.

Germline CDR1 reads SGHTA; CDR2 reads FQGNSA. This CDR3 has 14 amino acids. The trim removed 3 bases at V and 7 bases at J, leaving 8 bases unmatched. V is TRBV7-2 and J is TRBJ2-5; 7 nucleotides match TRBD2. Sequencing was done on a sample of PBMCs. The source of this sequence is a girl between 5 and 17 years old in good health and CMV-seropositive. The DNA for the CDR3 is TGTGCCAGCAGCTTTGGACTAGAGGTTACGACCCAGTACTTC. Protein sequence: CASSFGLEVTTQYF.